This TCR beta chain is drawn from a study of OX40 agonist ivuxolimab in advanced cancers. The germline V gene has CDR1 MNHEY and CDR2 SVGAGI. The V and J ends lost 5 bases and 8 bases, in that order; junction bases with no gene match: 7. The CDR3 has 14 residues. Measured with immunoSEQ multiplex PCR; TCRdb has only the in-frame clones, and not every one. The sample gives about 32,000 clones, 80% to 90% of which show up once; more than 30% is in the top ten. The genes are TRBV6-5 and TRBJ1-4; 8 bases align to TRBD1. Sequencing was performed on CD4+ or CD8+ T cells sorted from blood, taken in a trial of the OX40 agonist ivuxolimab. The receptor comes from an adult with an advanced solid tumor such as melanoma, head and neck, liver or kidney cancer. The CDR3 protein is CASSIDRGIEKLFF. In DNA, the CDR3 is TGTGCCAGCAGTATAGACAGGGGTATCGAAAAACTGTTTTTT.